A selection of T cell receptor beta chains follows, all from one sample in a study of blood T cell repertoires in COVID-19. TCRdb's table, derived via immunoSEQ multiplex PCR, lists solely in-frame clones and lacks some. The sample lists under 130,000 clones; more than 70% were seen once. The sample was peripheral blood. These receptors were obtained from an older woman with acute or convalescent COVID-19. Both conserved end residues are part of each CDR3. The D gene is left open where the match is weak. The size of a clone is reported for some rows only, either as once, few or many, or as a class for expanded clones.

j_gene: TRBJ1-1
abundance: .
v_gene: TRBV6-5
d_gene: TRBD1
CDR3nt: TGTGCCAGCAGTTACGGGGCAGGGGGCGGGAAGACTGAAGCTTTCTTT
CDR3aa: CASSYGAGGGKTEAFF

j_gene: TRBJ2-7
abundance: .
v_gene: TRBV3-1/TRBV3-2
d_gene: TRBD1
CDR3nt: TGTGCCAGCAGCCAAGAAGCCCCCGGGACAGGTTCCTACGAGCAGTACTTC
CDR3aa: CASSQEAPGTGSYEQYF

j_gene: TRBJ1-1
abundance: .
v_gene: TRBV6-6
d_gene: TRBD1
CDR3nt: TGTGCCAGCAGTCGGACAGGGGATACTGAAGCTTTCTTT
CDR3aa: CASSRTGDTEAFF

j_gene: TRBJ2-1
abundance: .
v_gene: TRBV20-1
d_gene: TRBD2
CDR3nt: TGCAGTGCTAGTGCCCGACTAGCGAACTCCTACAATGAGCAGTTCTTC
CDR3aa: CSASARLANSYNEQFF

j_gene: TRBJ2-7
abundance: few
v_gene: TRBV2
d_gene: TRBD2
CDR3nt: TGTGCCAGCAGTGGGACTAGCGGAGCCCTGGAGCAGTACTTC
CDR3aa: CASSGTSGALEQYF

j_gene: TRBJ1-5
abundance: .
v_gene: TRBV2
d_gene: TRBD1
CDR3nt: TGTGCCAGCAGTGAAGGTGGGACAGGGGGCCAGCCCCAGCATTTT
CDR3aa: CASSEGGTGGQPQHF

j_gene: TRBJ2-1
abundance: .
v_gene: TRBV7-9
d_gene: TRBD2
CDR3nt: TGTGCCAGCAACCCCCGGACTAGCGCCCTTTACAATGAGCAGTTCTTC
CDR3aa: CASNPRTSALYNEQFF

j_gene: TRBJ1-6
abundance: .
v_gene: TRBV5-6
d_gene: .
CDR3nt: TGTGCCAGCAGAATGGGGAGGCAGAATTCACCCCTCCACTTT
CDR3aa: CASRMGRQNSPLHF

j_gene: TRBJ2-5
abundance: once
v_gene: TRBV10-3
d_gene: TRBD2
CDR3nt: TGTGCCATCAGTGAATCCGGGACTAGCCAAGAGACCCAGTACTTC
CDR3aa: CAISESGTSQETQYF

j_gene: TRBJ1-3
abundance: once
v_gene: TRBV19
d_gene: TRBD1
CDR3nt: TGTGCCAGTAGTACAGGACAGGGGCCTGGAAACACCATATATTTT
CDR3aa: CASSTGQGPGNTIYF

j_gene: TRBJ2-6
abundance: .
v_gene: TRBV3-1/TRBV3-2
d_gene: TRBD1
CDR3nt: TGTGCCAGCAGCAGGACAGGGGGCATGTTTGGGGCCAACGTCCTGACTTTC
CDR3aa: CASSRTGGMFGANVLTF

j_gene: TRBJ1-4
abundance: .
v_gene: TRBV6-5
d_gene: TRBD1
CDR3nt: TGTGCCAGCAGTCCTGGGACAGGGGTTAATGAAAAACTGTTTTTT
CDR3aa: CASSPGTGVNEKLFF

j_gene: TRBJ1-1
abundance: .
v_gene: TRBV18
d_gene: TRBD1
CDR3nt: TGTGCCAGCTCACTCCAGGGGGCCGTCACTGAAGCTTTCTTT
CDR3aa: CASSLQGAVTEAFF

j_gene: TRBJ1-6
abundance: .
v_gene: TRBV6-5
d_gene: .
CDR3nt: TGTGCCAGCAGTTACTTTCGGGAGCCTATTTCTTCACCCCTCCACTTT
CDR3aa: CASSYFREPISSPLHF

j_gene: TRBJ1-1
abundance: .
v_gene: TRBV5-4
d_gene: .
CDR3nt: TGTGCCAGCAGCCTCGGGTCGCCGGCTAACACTGAAGCTTTCTTT
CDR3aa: CASSLGSPANTEAFF

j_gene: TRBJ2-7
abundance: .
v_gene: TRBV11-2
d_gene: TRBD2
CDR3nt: TGTGCCAGCAGCTTCGGACTAGCGGTTAACTACGAGCAGTACTTC
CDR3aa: CASSFGLAVNYEQYF

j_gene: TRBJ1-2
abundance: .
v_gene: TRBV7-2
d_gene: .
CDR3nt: TGTGCCAGCAGCAGGGGACCGGGGGATGGCTACACCTTC
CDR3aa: CASSRGPGDGYTF